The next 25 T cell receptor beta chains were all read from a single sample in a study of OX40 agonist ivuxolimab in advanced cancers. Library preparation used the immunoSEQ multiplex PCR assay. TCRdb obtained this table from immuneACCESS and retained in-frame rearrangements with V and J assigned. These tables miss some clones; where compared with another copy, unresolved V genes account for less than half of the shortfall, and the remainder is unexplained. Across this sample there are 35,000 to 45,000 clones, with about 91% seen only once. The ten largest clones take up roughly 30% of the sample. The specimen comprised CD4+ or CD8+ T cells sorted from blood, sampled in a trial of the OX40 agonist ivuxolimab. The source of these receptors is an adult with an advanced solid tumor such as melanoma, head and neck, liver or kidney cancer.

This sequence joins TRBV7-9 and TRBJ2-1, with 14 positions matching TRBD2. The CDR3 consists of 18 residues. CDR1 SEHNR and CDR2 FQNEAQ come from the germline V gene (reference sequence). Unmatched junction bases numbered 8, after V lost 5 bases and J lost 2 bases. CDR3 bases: TGTGCCAGCAGCCCCGGGACTAGCGGGAGTGGACCCTACAATGAGCAGTTCTTC. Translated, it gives CASSPGTSGSGPYNEQFF. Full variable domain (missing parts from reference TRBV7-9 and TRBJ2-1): DTGVSQNPRHKITKRGQNVTFRCDPISEHNRLYWYRQTLGQGPEFLTYFQNEAQLEKSRLLSDRFSAERPKGSFSTLEIQRTEQGDSAMYLCASSPGTSGSGPYNEQFFGPGTRLTVL.

As DNA, the CDR3 is TGTGCCAGCAGCCAAGATTCGGGGGCCGGCGGGAGGGAAAAACTGTTTTTT. This codes for CASSQDSGAGGREKLFF. This sequence joins TRBV4-2 and TRBJ1-4, with a possible D match to TRBD1 (6 bases). The CDR3 is made up of 17 amino acids. Germline V gives CDR1 LGHNA, CDR2 YNFKEQ. The V gene lost 0 bases and the J gene lost 8 bases, with 19 bases spanning the gap.

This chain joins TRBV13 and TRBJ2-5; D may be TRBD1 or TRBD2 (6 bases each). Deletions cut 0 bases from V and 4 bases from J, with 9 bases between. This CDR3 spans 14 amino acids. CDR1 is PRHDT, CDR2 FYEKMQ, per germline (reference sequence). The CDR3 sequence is CASSLGEGGETQYF. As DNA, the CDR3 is TGTGCCAGCAGCTTAGGTGAGGGGGGAGAGACCCAGTACTTC. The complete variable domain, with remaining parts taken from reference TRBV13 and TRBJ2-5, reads AAGVIQSPRHLIKEKRETATLKCYPIPRHDTVYWYQQGPGQDPQFLISFYEKMQSDKGSIPDRFSAQQFSDYHSELNMSSLELGDSALYFCASSLGEGGETQYFGPGTRLLVL.

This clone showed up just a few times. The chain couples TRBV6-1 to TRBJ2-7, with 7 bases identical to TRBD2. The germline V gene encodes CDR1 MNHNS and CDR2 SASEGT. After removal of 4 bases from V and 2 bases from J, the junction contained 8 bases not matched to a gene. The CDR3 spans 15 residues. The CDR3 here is CASSALREAPYEQYF. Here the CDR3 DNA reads TGTGCCAGCAGTGCTCTCCGGGAGGCACCCTACGAGCAGTACTTC.

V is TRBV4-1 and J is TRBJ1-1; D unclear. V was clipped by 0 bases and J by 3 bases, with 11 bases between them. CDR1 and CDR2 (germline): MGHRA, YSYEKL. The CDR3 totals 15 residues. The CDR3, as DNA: TGCGCCAGCAGCCAAGACGACCCCGAGGACACTGAAGCTTTCTTT. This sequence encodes CASSQDDPEDTEAFF.

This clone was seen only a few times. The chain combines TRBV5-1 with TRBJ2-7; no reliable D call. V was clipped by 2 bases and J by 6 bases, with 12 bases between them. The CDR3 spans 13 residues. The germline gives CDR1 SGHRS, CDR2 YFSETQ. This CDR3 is CASSLVGPSEQYF. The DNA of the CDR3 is TGCGCCAGCAGCTTAGTAGGTCCTAGCGAGCAGTACTTC.

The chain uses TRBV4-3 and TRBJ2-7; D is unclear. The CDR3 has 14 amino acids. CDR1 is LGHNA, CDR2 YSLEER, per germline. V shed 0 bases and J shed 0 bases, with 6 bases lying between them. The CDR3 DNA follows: TGCGCCAGCAGCCAAGATCCCTACTCCTACGAGCAGTACTTC. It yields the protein CASSQDPYSYEQYF.

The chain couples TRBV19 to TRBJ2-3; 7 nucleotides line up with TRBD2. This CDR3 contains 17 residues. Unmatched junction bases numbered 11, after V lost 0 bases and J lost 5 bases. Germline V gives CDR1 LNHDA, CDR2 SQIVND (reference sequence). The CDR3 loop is CASSIDLGAGAVDTQYF. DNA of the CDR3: TGTGCCAGTAGTATAGATCTTGGTGCGGGAGCCGTAGATACGCAGTATTTT.

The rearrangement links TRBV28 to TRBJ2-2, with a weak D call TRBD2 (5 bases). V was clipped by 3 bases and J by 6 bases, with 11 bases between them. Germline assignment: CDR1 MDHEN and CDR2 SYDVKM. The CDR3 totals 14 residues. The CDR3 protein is CASSFEGWAGELFF. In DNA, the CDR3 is TGTGCCAGCAGTTTCGAGGGCTGGGCCGGGGAGCTGTTTTTT.

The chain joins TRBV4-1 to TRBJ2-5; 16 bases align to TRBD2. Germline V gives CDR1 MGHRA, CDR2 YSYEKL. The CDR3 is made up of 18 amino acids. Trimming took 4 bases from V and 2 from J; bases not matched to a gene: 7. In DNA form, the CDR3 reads TGCGCCAGCAGCCCCGGGACTAGCGGGAGGGGACTTCAAGAGACCCAGTACTTC. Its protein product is CASSPGTSGRGLQETQYF.

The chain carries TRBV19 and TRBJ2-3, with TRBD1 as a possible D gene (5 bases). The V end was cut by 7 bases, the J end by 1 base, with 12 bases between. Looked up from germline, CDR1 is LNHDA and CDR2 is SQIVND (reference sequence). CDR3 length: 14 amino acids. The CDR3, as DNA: TGTGCCAGTACCCGGACACGGGGCACAGATACGCAGTATTTT. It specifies CASTRTRGTDTQYF.

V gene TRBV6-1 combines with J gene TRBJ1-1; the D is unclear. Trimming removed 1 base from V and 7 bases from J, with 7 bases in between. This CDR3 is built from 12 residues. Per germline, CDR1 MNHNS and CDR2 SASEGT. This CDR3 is CASSEDGSEAFF. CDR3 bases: TGTGCCAGCAGTGAAGATGGGAGTGAAGCTTTCTTT.

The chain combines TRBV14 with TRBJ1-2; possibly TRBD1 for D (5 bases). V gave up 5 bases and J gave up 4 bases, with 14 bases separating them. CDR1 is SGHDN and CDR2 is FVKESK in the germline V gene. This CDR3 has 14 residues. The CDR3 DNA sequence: TGTGCCAGCAGCACCCTCTCCGGGACCTATGGCTACACCTTC. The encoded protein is CASSTLSGTYGYTF.

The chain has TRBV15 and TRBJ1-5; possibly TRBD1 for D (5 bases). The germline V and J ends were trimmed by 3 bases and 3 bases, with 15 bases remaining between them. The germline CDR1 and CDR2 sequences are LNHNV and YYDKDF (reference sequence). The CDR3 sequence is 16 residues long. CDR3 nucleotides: TGTGCCACCAGCAGGCGGGGCAGGGCCGACAATCAGCCCCAGCATTTT. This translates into CATSRRGRADNQPQHF.

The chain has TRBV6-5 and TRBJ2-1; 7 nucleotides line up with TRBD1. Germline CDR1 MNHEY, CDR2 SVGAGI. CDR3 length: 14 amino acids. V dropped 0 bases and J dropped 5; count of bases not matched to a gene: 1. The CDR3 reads CASSYSGTDNEQFF. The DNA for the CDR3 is TGTGCCAGCAGTTACTCCGGGACAGACAATGAGCAGTTCTTC.

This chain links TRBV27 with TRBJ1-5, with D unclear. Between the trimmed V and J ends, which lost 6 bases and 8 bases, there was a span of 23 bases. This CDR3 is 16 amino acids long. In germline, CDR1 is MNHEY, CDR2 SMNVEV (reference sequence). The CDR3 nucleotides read TGTGCCAGCAGCCAGCAAGGGCGGAGGTTTATCGAGCCCCAGCATTTT. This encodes CASSQQGRRFIEPQHF.

CDR3 DNA sequence: TGTGCCAGCAGGAACATGAACACTGAAGCTTTCTTT. This encodes CASRNMNTEAFF. The genes are TRBV2 and TRBJ1-1; D not resolved. Germline assignment: CDR1 SNHLY and CDR2 FYNNEI. With 6 bases removed from V and 0 bases from J, the gap between germline ends came to 5 bases. The CDR3 is 12 residues long.

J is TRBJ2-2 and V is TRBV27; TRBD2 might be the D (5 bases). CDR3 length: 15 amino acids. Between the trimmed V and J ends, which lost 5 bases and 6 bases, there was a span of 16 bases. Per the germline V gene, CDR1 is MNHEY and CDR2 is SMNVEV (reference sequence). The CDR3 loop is CASSLLTEGPGELFF. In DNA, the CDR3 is TGTGCCAGCAGTCTTCTTACCGAGGGTCCCGGGGAGCTGTTTTTT.

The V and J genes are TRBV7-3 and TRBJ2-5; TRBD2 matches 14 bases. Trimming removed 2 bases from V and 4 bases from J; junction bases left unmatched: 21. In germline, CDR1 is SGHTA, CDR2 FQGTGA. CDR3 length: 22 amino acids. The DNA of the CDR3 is TGTGCCAGCAGCTTACCAGAGAGTTCGGGACTAGCGGGAGAAGGGATTGGAGAGACCCAGTACTTC. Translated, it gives CASSLPESSGLAGEGIGETQYF.

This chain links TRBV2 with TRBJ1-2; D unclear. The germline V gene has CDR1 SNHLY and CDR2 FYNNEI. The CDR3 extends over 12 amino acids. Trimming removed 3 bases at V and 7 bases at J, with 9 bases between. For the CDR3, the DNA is TGTGCCAGCAGTGACAGGCCCCTTGGCTACACCTTC. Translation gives CASSDRPLGYTF.

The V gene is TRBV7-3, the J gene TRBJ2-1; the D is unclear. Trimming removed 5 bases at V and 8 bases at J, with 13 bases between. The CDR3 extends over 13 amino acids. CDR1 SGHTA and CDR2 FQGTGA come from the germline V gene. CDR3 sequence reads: CASSRLPDDEQFF. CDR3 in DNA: TGTGCCAGCAGCCGTCTCCCTGATGATGAGCAGTTCTTC.

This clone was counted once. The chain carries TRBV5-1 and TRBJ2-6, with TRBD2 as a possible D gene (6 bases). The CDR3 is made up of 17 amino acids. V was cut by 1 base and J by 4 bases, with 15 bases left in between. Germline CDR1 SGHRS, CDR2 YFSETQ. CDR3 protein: CASSLIGTPRGANVLTF. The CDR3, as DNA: TGCGCCAGCAGCTTGATTGGGACTCCAAGGGGGGCCAACGTCCTGACTTTC.

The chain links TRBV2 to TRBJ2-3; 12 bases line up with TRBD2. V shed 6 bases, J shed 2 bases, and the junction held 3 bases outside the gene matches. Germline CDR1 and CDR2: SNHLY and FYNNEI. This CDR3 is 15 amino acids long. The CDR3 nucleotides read TGTGCCAGCAGATGGACTAGCGGGAACACAGATACGCAGTATTTT. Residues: CASRWTSGNTDTQYF.

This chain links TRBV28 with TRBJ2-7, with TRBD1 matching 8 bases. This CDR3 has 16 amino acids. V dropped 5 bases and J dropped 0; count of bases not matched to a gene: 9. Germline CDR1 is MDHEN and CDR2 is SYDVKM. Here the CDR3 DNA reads TGTGCCAGCAGTAGAACAGGGGGTCTTAGCTCCTACGAGCAGTACTTC. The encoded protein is CASSRTGGLSSYEQYF.

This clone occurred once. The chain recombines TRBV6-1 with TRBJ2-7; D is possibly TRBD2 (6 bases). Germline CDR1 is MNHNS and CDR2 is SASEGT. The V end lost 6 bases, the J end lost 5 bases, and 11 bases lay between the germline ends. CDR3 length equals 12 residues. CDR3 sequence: CASRTGGNEQYF. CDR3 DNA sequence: TGTGCCAGCAGGACCGGGGGTAACGAGCAGTACTTC.